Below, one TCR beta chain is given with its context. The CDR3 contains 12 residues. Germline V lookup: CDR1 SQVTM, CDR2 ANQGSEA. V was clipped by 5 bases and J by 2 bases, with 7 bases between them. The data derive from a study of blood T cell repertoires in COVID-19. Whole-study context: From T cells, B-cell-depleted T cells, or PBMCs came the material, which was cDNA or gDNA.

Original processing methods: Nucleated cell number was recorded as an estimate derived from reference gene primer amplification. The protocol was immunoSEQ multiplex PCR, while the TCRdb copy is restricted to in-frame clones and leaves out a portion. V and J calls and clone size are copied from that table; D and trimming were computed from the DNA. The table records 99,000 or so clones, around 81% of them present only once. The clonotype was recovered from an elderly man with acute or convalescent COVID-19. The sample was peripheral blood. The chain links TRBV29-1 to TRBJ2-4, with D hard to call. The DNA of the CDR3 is TGCAGCGTTCGTTTCCCCAAAAACATTCAGTACTTC. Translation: CSVRFPKNIQYF.